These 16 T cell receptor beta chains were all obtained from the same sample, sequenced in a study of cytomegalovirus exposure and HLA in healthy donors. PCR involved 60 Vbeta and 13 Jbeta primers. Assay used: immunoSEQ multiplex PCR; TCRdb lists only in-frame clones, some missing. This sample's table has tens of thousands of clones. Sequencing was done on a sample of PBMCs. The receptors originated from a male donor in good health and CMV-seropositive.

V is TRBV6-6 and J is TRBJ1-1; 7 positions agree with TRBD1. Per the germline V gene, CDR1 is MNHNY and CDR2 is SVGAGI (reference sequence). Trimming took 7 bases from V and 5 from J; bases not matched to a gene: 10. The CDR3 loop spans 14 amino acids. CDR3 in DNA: TGTGCCAGCACCCCTCCGGGACAGTGGACTGAAGCTTTCTTT. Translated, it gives CASTPPGQWTEAFF.

CDR3 nucleotide sequence: TGTGCCAGCAGCGTAGGGACTGGAGACAATGAGCAGTTCTTC. It yields the protein CASSVGTGDNEQFF. This chain uses TRBV9 with TRBJ2-1; weak D call: TRBD2 (5 bases). Trimming removed 0 bases from V and 5 bases from J, with 9 bases in between. The CDR3 runs 14 residues. CDR1 is SGDLS and CDR2 is YYNGEE in the germline V gene.

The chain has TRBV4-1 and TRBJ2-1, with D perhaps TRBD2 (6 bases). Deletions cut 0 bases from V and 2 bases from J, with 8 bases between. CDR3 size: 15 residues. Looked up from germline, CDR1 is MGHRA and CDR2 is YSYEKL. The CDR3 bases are TGCGCCAGCAGCCAAGAAGGGAGGACCTACAATGAGCAGTTCTTC. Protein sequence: CASSQEGRTYNEQFF.

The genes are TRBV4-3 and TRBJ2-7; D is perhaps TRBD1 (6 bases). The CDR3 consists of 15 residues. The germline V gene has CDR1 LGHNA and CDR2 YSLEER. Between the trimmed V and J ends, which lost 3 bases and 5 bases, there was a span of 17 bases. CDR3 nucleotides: TGCGCCAGCAGCCAGGGGTGGAACAGGGCAAACGAGCAGTACTTC. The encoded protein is CASSQGWNRANEQYF.

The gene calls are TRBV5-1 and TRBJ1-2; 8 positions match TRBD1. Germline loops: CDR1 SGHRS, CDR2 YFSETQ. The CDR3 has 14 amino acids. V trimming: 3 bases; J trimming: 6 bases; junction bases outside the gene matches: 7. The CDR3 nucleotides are TGCGCCAGCAGCTGGGGGACAGGTTACGATGGCTACACCTTC. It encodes CASSWGTGYDGYTF.

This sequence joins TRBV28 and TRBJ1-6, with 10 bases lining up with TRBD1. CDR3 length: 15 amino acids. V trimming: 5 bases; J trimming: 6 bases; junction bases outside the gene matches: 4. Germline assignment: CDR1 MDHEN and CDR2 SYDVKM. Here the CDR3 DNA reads TGTGCCAGCAGTCGTCGGGACAGGGGTAATTCACCCCTCCACTTT. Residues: CASSRRDRGNSPLHF.

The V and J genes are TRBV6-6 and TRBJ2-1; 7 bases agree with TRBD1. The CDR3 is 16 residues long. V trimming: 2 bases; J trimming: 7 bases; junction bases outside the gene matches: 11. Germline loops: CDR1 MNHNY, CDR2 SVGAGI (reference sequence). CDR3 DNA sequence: TGTGCCAGCAGTTACCACCGGGACAGCCTACGGAATGAGCAGTTCTTC. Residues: CASSYHRDSLRNEQFF.

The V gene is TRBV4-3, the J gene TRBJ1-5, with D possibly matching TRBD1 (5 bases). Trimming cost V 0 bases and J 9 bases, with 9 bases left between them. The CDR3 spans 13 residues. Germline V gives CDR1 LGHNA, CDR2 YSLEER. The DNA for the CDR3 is TGCGCCAGCAGCCAAGAAGGGGTTGGGCCCCAGCATTTT. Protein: CASSQEGVGPQHF.

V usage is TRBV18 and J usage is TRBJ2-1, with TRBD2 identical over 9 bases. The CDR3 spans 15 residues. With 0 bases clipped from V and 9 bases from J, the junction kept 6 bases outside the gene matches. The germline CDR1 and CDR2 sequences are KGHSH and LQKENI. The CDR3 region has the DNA TGTGCCAGCTCACCACCGTCCGGCGGGGGGGCTGAGCAGTTCTTC. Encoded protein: CASSPPSGGGAEQFF. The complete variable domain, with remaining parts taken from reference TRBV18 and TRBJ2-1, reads NAGVMQNPRHLVRRRGQEARLRCSPMKGHSHVYWYRQLPEEGLKFMVYLQKENIIDESGMPKERFSAEFPKEGPSILRIQQVVRGDSAAYFCASSPPSGGGAEQFFGPGTRLTVL.

The CDR3 reads CASSAGLAGYNGELFF. The DNA for the CDR3 is TGTGCCAGCAGTGCGGGACTAGCGGGATACAACGGGGAGCTGTTTTTT. This chain connects TRBV9 to TRBJ2-2, with 13 bases that match TRBD2. Germline lookup yields CDR1 SGDLS and CDR2 YYNGEE. V lost 5 bases to trimming and J lost 7 bases; unmatched junction nucleotides: 8. This CDR3 has 16 amino acids.

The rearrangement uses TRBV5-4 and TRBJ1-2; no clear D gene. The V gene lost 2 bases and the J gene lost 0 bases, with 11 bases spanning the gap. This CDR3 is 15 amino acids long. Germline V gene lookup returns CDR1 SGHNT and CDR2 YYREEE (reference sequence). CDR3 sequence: CASSLGGAPNYGYTF. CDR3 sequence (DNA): TGTGCCAGCAGCTTAGGAGGCGCTCCTAACTATGGCTACACCTTC.

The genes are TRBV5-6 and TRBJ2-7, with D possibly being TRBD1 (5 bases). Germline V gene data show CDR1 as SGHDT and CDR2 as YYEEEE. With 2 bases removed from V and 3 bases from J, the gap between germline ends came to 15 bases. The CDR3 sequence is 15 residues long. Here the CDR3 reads CASSFRAHGLYEQYF. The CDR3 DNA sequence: TGTGCCAGCAGCTTCAGGGCCCACGGGCTCTACGAGCAGTACTTC.

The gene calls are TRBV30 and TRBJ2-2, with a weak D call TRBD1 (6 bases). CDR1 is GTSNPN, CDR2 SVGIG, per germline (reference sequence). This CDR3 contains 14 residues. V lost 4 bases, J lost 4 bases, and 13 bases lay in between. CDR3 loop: CAWTAGDFTGELFF. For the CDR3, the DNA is TGTGCCTGGACTGCAGGGGATTTCACCGGGGAGCTGTTTTTT.

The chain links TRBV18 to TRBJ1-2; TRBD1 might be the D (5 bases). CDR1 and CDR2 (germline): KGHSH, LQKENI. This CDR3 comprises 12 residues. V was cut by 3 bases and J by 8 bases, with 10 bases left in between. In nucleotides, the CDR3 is TGTGCCAGCTCACCGGCAGGGCAAGGCTACACCTTC. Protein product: CASSPAGQGYTF.

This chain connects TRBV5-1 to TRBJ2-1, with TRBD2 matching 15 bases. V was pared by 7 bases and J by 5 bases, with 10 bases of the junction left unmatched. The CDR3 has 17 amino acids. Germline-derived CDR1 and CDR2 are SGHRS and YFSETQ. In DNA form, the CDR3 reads TGCGCCAGCCGGACTAGCGGGAGGGCCATGATGAACAATGAGCAGTTCTTC. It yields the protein CASRTSGRAMMNNEQFF.

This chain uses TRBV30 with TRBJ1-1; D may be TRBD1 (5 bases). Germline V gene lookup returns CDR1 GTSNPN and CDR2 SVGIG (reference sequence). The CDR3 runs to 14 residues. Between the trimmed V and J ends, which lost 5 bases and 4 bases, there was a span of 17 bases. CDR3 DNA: TGTGCCTGGGCCGTGCCTGGGGCCTTCACTGAAGCTTTCTTT. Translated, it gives CAWAVPGAFTEAFF.